This T cell receptor beta chain was sequenced during a study of neoadjuvant anti-PD-1 for oral cavity cancer. For the study at large: Non-progressing patients received a fourth nivolumab dose near day 43, then surgery on days 50-56.

Study-level points and caveats: PBMC Gini-index clonality exceeded responders' in non-responders post-nivolumab.

The CDR3 runs 17 residues. The ends lost 0 bases at V and 4 bases at J; junction bases unmatched: 9. Germline loops: CDR1 SGHRS, CDR2 YFSETQ. To note about this clone: The antigen remains undetermined.

No culture or expansion preceded analysis of these blood cells. Generated by immunoSEQ multiplex PCR, the TCRdb table keeps only in-frame clones and is missing some. The sample gives thousands of clones, just over 75% of which show up once; about 3% is in the top ten. The TCR was taken from a person aged 40-85 years with oral cavity squamous cell carcinoma. The chain couples TRBV5-1 to TRBJ2-5; 10 bases line up with TRBD2. The sequences come from PBMCs, collected before nivolumab (anti-PD-1) treatment. CDR3 bases: TGCGCCAGCAGCTTGGGTGTAGCGGGGGGCGCCAGAGAGACCCAGTACTTC. It is translated as CASSLGVAGGARETQYF.